This is a list of T cell receptor beta chains from one sample in a study of T cell changes during pregnancy in multiple sclerosis. Clones were read by immunoSEQ multiplex PCR, and TCRdb kept only the in-frame ones, dropping some. This sample has more than 90,000 clones, with approximately 92% found just once. The sample in question was peripheral blood, obtained in the first trimester of pregnancy. Every receptor here comes from a female donor with multiple sclerosis, enrolled in a pregnancy study. Each CDR3 is given with its conserved first and last residue. Fields, in order: J gene, clone size, V gene, D gene, CDR3 DNA, CDR3 protein. A D gene is named only where the DNA matches it firmly. Expanded clones get a size class; other rows say once, few or many, or leave the size out.

j_gene: TRBJ2-4
abundance: -
v_gene: TRBV5-1
d_gene: -
CDR3nt: TGCGCCAGCAGCTTGAGAGGCACCCTTCGCGACATTCAGTACTTC
CDR3aa: CASSLRGTLRDIQYF

j_gene: TRBJ1-1
abundance: -
v_gene: TRBV18
d_gene: -
CDR3nt: TGTGCCAGCTCACCACCTATTTTGGGGGCCGGGATCACTGAAGCTTTCTTT
CDR3aa: CASSPPILGAGITEAFF

j_gene: TRBJ2-5
abundance: -
v_gene: TRBV5-1
d_gene: TRBD1
CDR3nt: TGCGCCAGCAGCCTACAGGGGGAAGAGACCCAGTACTTC
CDR3aa: CASSLQGEETQYF

j_gene: TRBJ2-7
abundance: -
v_gene: TRBV2
d_gene: -
CDR3nt: TGTGCCAGCACCATCTACGAGCAGTACTTC
CDR3aa: CASTIYEQYF

j_gene: TRBJ1-2
abundance: -
v_gene: TRBV9
d_gene: TRBD1
CDR3nt: TGTGCCAGCAGCGTAGGGGACAGGGGGCGAATTAACTATGGCTACACCTTC
CDR3aa: CASSVGDRGRINYGYTF

j_gene: TRBJ2-1
abundance: -
v_gene: TRBV5-1
d_gene: TRBD2
CDR3nt: TGCGCCAGCAGCTTGGGGACTAGGGCGAATGAGCAGTTCTTC
CDR3aa: CASSLGTRANEQFF

j_gene: TRBJ2-7
abundance: few
v_gene: TRBV27
d_gene: TRBD2
CDR3nt: TGTGCCAGCAGCCCCGAAGGACTAGGAACCTACGAGCAGTACTTC
CDR3aa: CASSPEGLGTYEQYF

j_gene: TRBJ1-1
abundance: -
v_gene: TRBV7-3
d_gene: -
CDR3nt: TGTGCCAGCAGCCCAACCGGGACTAGGATGAACACTGAAGCTTTCTTT
CDR3aa: CASSPTGTRMNTEAFF

j_gene: TRBJ2-7
abundance: -
v_gene: TRBV7-9
d_gene: TRBD1
CDR3nt: TGTGCCAGCAGCTTCTTAACCCACGACAGGGTTTGGGACGAGCAGTACTTC
CDR3aa: CASSFLTHDRVWDEQYF

j_gene: TRBJ2-3
abundance: once
v_gene: TRBV5-4
d_gene: TRBD1
CDR3nt: TGTGCCAAAAGTTGGGACAGGGGCACAGATACGCAGTATTTT
CDR3aa: CAKSWDRGTDTQYF

j_gene: TRBJ1-4
abundance: -
v_gene: TRBV4-1
d_gene: -
CDR3nt: TGCGCCAGCAGCCAAGTAGGGGTCGGGAATGAAAAACTGTTTTTT
CDR3aa: CASSQVGVGNEKLFF

j_gene: TRBJ1-2
abundance: -
v_gene: TRBV27
d_gene: TRBD1
CDR3nt: TGTGCCAGCAGGGGGACAGGACGCGTACAACCCTACACCTTC
CDR3aa: CASRGTGRVQPYTF

j_gene: TRBJ2-7
abundance: -
v_gene: TRBV2
d_gene: -
CDR3nt: TGTGCCAGCAGCCTACAGGGAAACGAGCAGTACTTC
CDR3aa: CASSLQGNEQYF